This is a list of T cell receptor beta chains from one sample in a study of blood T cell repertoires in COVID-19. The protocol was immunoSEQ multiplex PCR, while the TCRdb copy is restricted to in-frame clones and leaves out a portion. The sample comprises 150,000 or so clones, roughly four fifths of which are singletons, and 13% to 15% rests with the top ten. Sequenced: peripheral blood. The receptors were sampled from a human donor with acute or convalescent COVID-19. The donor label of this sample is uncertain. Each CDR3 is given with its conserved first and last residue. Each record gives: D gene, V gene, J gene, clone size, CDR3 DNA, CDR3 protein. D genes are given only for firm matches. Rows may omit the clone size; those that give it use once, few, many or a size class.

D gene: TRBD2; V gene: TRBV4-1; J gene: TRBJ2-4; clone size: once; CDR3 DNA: TGCGCCAGCAGCCAAGACCCTGGGGGGGGAAACAAAAACATTCAGTACTTC; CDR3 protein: CASSQDPGGGNKNIQYF
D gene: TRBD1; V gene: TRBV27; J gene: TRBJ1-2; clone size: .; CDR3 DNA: TGTGCCAGCAGTCCCCTCGGGACAGCGGGCTACACCTTC; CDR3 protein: CASSPLGTAGYTF
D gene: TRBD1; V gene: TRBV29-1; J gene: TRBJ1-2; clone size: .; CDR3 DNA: TGCAGCGTCGACGACAGGGTGGGTGGCTACACCTTC; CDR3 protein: CSVDDRVGGYTF
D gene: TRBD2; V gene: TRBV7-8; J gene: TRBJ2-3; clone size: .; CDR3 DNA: TGTGCCAGCAGCCACCCTAGCGGGGGCCTCACAGATACGCAGTATTTT; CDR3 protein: CASSHPSGGLTDTQYF
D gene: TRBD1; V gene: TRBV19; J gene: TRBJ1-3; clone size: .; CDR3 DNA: TGTGCCAGTACAACTACAGGGGGCGCTTCTGGAAACACCATATATTTT; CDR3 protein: CASTTTGGASGNTIYF
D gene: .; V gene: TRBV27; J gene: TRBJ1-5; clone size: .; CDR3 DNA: TGTGCCAGCAGTTTAAGGAGTTTTAATCAGCCCCAGCATTTT; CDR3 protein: CASSLRSFNQPQHF
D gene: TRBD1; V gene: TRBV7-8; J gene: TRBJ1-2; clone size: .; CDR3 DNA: TGTGCCAGCAGCTCCCGGGAGGTGGACAGGGCATATGGCTACACCTTC; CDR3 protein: CASSSREVDRAYGYTF
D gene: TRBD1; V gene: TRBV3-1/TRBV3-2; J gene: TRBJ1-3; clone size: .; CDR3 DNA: TGTGCCAGCAGCCAAGCTGGGACAGGGGGAAACACCATATATTTT; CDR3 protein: CASSQAGTGGNTIYF
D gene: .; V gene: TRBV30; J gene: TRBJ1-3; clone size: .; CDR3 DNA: TGTGCCTGGAGTGGAGGACCAGCGGGAGGAAACACCATATATTTT; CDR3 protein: CAWSGGPAGGNTIYF
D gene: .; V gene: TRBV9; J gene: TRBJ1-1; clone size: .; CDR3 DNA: TGTGCCAGCAACTCAGGGGCGGACACTGAAGCTTTCTTT; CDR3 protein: CASNSGADTEAFF
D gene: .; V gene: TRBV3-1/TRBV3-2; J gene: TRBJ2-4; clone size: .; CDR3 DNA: TGTGCCAGCAAAGGAGCGGCCATTCAGTACTTC; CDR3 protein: CASKGAAIQYF
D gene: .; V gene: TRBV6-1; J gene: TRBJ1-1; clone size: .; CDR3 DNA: TGTGCCAGCAGTAACCGCCCGGTTCAAAACACTGAAGCTTTCTTT; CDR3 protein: CASSNRPVQNTEAFF
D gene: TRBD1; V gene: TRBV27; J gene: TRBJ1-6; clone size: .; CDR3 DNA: TGTGCCAGCAGTTTATCTCTGCCGGGGACAGGGTATTCACCCCTCCACTTT; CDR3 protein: CASSLSLPGTGYSPLHF
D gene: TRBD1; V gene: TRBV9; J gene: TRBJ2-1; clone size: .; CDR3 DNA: TGTGCCAGCAGCCCCACGACAGGGTCGAGTGAGCAGTTCTTC; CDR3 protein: CASSPTTGSSEQFF
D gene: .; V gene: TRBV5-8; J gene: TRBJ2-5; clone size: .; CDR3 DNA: TGTGCCAGCAGCTATTTAACAGGGCAAGAGACCCAGTACTTC; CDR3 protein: CASSYLTGQETQYF
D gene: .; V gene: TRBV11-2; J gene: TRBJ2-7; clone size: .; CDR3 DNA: TGTGCCAGCAGCCCGGACCCTAGCAGGAGCTCCTACGAGCAGTACTTC; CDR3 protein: CASSPDPSRSSYEQYF
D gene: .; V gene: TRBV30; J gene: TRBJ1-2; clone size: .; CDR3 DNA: TGTGCCTGGAGCGAAGGGACTCCCCGGGACTGGGGCTACACCTTC; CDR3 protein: CAWSEGTPRDWGYTF
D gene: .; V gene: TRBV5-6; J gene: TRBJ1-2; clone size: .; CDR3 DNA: TGTGCCAGCAGCTTGGCTACTGACTATGGCTACACCTTC; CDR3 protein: CASSLATDYGYTF
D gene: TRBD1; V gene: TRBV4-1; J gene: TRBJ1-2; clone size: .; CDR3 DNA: TGCGCCAGCAGCCAAGCACCCGCCGGGACAGTTTATGGCTACACCTTC; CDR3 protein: CASSQAPAGTVYGYTF
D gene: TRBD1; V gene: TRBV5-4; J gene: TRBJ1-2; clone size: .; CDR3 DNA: TGTGCCAGCAGCTCCGGGGGACAGGGAGCCTTTGGCTATGGCTACACCTTC; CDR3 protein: CASSSGGQGAFGYGYTF
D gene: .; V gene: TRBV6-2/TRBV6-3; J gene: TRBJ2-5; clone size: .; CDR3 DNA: TGTGCCAGCAGTTACTCTCGTTTGCAAGAGACCCAGTACTTC; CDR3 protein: CASSYSRLQETQYF
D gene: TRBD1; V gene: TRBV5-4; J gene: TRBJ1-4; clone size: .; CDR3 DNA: TGTGCCAGCAGCCCAGGGGGAGGCGATGAAAAACTGTTTTTT; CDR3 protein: CASSPGGGDEKLFF
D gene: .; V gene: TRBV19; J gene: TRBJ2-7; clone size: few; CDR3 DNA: TGTGCCAGTAGCAAGGCCAGGTTCGTATCCTACGAGCAGTACTTC; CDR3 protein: CASSKARFVSYEQYF
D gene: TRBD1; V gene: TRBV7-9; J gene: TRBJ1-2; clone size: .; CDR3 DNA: TGTGCCAGCAGCTTAGGGGACAGGGGCGCCAGCTCTGGCTACACCTTC; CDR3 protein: CASSLGDRGASSGYTF
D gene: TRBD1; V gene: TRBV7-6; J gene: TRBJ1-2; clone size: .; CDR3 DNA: TGTGCCAGCAGCCAGGGACAGGGCTATGGCTACACCTTC; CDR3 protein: CASSQGQGYGYTF
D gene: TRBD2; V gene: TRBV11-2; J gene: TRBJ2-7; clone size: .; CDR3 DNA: TGTGCCAGCAGCTTAGGGGCAGCGGGGGGCGGCTACGAGCAGTACTTC; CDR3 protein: CASSLGAAGGGYEQYF
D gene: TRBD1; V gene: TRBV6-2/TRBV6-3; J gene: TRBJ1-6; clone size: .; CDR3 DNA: TGTGCCAGCAGTTACGAGACAGGGACATCGAGCTCCTATAATTCACCCCTCCACTTT; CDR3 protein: CASSYETGTSSSYNSPLHF
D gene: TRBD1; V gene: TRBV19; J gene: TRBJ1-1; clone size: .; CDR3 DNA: TGTGCCAGTAGTATCCAGGGGGATTGGACTGAAGCTTTCTTT; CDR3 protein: CASSIQGDWTEAFF
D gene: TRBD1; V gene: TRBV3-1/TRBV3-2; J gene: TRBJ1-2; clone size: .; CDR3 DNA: TGTGCCAGCAGGGGGGACAGCGACTCTGCTAACTATGGCTACACCTTC; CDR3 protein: CASRGDSDSANYGYTF
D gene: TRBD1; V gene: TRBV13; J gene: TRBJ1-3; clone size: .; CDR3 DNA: TGTGCCAGCAGCTCCCGGACAGGGGTCCACTCTGGAAACACCATATATTTT; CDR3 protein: CASSSRTGVHSGNTIYF
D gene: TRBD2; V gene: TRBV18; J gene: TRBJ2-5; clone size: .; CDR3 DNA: TGTGCCAGCTCAATACTAGCGGGGGCTCAAGAGACCCAGTACTTC; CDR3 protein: CASSILAGAQETQYF
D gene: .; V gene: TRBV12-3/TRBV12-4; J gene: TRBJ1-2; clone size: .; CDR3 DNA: TGTGCCAGCAGTTGGCCCAACTATGGCTACACCTTC; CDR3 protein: CASSWPNYGYTF
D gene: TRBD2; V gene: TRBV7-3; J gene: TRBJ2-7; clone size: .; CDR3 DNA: TGTGCCAGCAAACTAAGCGGGAGCTCCTACGAGCAGTACTTC; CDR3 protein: CASKLSGSSYEQYF
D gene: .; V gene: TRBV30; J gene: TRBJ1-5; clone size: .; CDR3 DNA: TGTGCCTGGAGTGGCTCAGGGATGGGTCAGCCCCAGCATTTT; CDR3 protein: CAWSGSGMGQPQHF
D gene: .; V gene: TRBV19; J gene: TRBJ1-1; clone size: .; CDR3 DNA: TGTGCCAGTAGCCCCGCTACCGTTAGAGGGATGAACACTGAAGCTTTCTTT; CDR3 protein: CASSPATVRGMNTEAFF
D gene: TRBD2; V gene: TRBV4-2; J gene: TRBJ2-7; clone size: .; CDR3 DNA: TGTGCCAGCAGCCAAGACGCGGGGGGCTACGAGCAGTACTTC; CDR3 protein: CASSQDAGGYEQYF
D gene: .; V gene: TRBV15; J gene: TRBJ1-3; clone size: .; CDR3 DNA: TGTGCCACCAGCAGGACGTTTGGAGGCGGAAACACCATATATTTT; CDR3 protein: CATSRTFGGGNTIYF
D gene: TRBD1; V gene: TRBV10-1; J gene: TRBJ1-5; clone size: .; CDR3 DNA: TGCGCCAGCAGTGAGAACAGGGGTTGGCCCCAGCATTTT; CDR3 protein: CASSENRGWPQHF
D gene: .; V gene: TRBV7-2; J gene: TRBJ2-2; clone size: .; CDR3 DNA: TGTGCCAGCAGCTCCTACCCCACGAAGACCGGGGAGCTGTTTTTT; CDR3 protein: CASSSYPTKTGELFF
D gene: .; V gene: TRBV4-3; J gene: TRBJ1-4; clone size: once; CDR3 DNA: TGCGCCAGCAGCCAATTTCCCCGGGGGGTAGGTGAAAAACTGTTTTTT; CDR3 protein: CASSQFPRGVGEKLFF
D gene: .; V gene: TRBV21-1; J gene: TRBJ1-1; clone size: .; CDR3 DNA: TGTGCCAGCAGGCCCCTTCCCGGGACAGGGGGAGTTTGGGACACTGAAGCTTTCTTT; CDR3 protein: CASRPLPGTGGVWDTEAFF
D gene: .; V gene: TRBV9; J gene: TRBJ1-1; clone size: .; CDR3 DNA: TGTGCCAGCAGCTTTACAGCGAACACTGAAGCTTTCTTT; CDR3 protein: CASSFTANTEAFF
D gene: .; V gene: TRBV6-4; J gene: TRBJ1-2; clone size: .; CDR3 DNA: TGTGCCAGCAGCCGGGGTCCAAGCTATGGCTACACCTTC; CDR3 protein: CASSRGPSYGYTF
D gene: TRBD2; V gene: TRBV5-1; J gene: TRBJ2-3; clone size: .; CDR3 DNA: TGCGCCAGCAGCTTGGAGGGTAGCGGGGCAGATACGCAGTATTTT; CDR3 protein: CASSLEGSGADTQYF
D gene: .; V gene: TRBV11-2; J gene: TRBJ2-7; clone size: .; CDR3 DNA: TGTGCCAGCAGCTTAGACAGGGACGAGCAGTACTTC; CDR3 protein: CASSLDRDEQYF
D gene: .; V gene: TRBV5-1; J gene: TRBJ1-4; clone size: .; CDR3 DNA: TGCGCCAGCAGCCTTTTTGGCAATGAAAAACTGTTTTTT; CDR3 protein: CASSLFGNEKLFF
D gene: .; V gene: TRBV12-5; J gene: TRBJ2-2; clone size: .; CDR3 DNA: TGTGCTACTGCGGGGACGAACACCGGGGAGCTGTTTTTT; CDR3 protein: CATAGTNTGELFF
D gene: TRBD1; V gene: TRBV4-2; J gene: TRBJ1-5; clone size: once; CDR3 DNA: TGTGCCAGCAGCGAAGGGGACAGGGGAAATCAGCCCCAGCATTTT; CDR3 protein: CASSEGDRGNQPQHF
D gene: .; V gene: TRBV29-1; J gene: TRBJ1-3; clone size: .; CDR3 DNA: TGCAGCGTTGGGACAGGAAACACCATATATTTT; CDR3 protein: CSVGTGNTIYF